The T cell receptor (beta chain) described here comes from a study of cytomegalovirus exposure and HLA in healthy donors. Whole-study context: An earlier analysis found around 100 million unique TCR beta sequences from roughly 170 million T cells. Approximately 80 million unique TCRs from HLA-typed donors were held in an early data release. Findings and caveats of the study: Cytomegalovirus association was assigned to about 150 TCR beta chains. Compared with the roughly 700-donor mean, an Asian-associated ancestry cluster reportedly had fewer N-insertions, according to a later analysis.

About this clone itself: Antigen unknown.

Primers included in the PCR were 60 Vbeta and 13 Jbeta primers. The protocol was immunoSEQ multiplex PCR, while the TCRdb copy is restricted to in-frame clones and leaves out a portion. Of tens of thousands of clones in the sample, 65% to 70% are singletons; the top ten hold around 2%. Between the trimmed V and J ends, which lost 5 bases and 5 bases, there was a span of 15 bases. The CDR3 runs to 14 residues. In germline, CDR1 is MGHRA, CDR2 YSYEKL. The sample comprised PBMCs. This clonotype originated in a woman aged 30 to 39 in good health and CMV-seronegative. V usage is TRBV4-1 and J usage is TRBJ2-5; the D gene is possibly TRBD2 (7 bases). This chain's CDR3 is CASSSRTRGETQYF. The CDR3 coding sequence is TGCGCCAGCAGCTCTCGGACTAGGGGGGAGACCCAGTACTTC.